This T cell receptor beta chain came from a study of siplizumab effects on memory and regulatory T cells. Method: immunoSEQ multiplex PCR; TCRdb's copy keeps in-frame clones and lacks some. The sample yields just over 50,000 clones, roughly 97% seen once. The V gene's germline CDR1 is SEHNR and CDR2 FQNEAQ (reference sequence). This CDR3 spans 13 amino acids. Trimming removed 5 bases from V and 11 bases from J, with 18 bases in between. The clonotype comes from a human donor in good health. Sequencing input: naive CD4+ T cells sorted from blood. The chain is built from TRBV7-9 and TRBJ1-1; unclear D gene. The CDR3 sequence: CASSPDLREGAFF. DNA for the CDR3: TGTGCCAGCAGCCCAGACTTGCGGGAAGGCGCTTTCTTT.